Below, one T cell receptor (beta chain) is given with its context. Its antigen is currently unknown. Within the sample, other DNA sequences also encode this same CDR3. Some clones are missing from TCRdb's copy, which holds only in-frame ones; the method was immunoSEQ multiplex PCR. The data show approximately 4,800 clones, with less than 65% seen just once and approximately 7.5% held by the top ten. The data were obtained in a study of coeliac disease. Study-wide context: The study queried TRBV7-2 bias without high-resolution HLA data.

V shed 8 bases and J shed 0 bases, with 16 bases lying between them. This CDR3 is built from 15 residues. In germline, CDR1 is KGHSH, CDR2 LQKENI. Study-level results: Few TRB amino acid sequences were shared between samples; most were unique. Control samples showed higher TRB and TRG clonality than intraepithelial and lamina propria samples in active celiac disease.

One frozen roughly 500,000-cell aliquot per fraction was sequenced. The sequencing sample was made of intraepithelial lymphocytes from the gut. The clonotype originates from a woman between 18 and 29 years old with active celiac disease. The V and J genes are TRBV18 and TRBJ1-2, with D perhaps TRBD1 (5 bases). This CDR3 is CASRHRTLTNYGYTF. CDR3 sequence (DNA): TGTGCCAGCCGACATAGGACACTTACTAACTATGGCTACACCTTC.